This TCR beta chain is drawn from a study of T cell changes during pregnancy in multiple sclerosis. Germline CDR1 is SGHVS and CDR2 is FQNEAQ. With V trimmed by 2 bases and J by 6 bases, 8 bases remained unmatched. The CDR3 covers 17 residues. TCRdb's table, derived via immunoSEQ multiplex PCR, lists solely in-frame clones and lacks some. The sample shows more than 50,000 clones, 75% to 95% of them seen only once. This TCR was sampled from a female donor with multiple sclerosis, enrolled in a pregnancy study. The V and J genes are TRBV7-8 and TRBJ1-6; 9 positions match TRBD1. Sequenced material: peripheral blood, taken before pregnancy. The CDR3 loop is CASSLRTGELSNSPLHF. DNA of the CDR3: TGTGCCAGCAGCTTACGGACAGGGGAATTGAGTAATTCACCCCTCCACTTT.